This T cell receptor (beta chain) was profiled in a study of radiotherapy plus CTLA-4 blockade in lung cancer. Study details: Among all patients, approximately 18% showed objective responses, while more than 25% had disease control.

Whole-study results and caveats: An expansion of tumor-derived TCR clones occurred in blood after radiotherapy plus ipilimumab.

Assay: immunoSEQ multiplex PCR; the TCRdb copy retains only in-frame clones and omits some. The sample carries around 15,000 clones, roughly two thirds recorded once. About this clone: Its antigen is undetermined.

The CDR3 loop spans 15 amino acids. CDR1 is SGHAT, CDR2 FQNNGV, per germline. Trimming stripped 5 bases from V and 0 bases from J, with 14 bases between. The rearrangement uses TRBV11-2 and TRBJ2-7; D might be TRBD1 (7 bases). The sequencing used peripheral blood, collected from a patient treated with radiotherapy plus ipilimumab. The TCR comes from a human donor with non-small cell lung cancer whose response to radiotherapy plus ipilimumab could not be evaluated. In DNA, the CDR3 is TGTGCCAGCAGCCGAGGACAGGAGGGCTCCTACGAGCAGTACTTC. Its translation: CASSRGQEGSYEQYF.